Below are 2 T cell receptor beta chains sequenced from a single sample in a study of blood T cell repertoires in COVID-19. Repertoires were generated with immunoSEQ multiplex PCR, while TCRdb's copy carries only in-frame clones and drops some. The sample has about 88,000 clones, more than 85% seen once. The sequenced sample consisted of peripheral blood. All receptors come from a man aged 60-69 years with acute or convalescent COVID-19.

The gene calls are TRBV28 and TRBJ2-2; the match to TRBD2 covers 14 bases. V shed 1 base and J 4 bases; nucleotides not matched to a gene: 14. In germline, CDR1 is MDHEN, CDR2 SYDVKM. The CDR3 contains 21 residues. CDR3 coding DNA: TGTGCCAGCAGTTTATTGGCCCTGAGGGGACTAGCGGGAGTAGGCACCGGGGAGCTGTTTTTT. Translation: CASSLLALRGLAGVGTGELFF.

CDR3 protein: CASSQGQGNSPLHF. In DNA form, the CDR3 reads TGTGCCAGCAGCCAGGGACAGGGAAACTCACCCCTCCACTTT. V gene TRBV2 combines with J gene TRBJ1-6, with 9 bases lining up with TRBD1. J was trimmed by 10 bases and V by 6 bases; bases with no gene match: 7. Germline assignment: CDR1 SNHLY and CDR2 FYNNEI. The CDR3 is made up of 14 amino acids.